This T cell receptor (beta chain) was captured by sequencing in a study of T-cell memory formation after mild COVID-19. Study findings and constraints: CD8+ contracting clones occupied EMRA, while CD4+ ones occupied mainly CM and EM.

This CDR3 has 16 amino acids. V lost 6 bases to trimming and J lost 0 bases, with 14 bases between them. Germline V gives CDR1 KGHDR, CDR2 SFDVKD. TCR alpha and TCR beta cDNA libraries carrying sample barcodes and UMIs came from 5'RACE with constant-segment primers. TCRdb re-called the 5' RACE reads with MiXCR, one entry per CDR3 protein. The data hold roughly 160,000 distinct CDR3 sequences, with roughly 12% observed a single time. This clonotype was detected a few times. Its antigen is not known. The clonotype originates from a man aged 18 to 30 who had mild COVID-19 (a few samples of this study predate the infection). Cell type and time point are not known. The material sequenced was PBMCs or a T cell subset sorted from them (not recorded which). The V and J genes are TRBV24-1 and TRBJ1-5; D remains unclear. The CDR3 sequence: CATSLPQAYSNQPQHF. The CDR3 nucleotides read TGTGCCACCAGTCTTCCCCAGGCTTATAGCAATCAGCCCCAGCATTTT.